A selection of T cell receptor beta chains follows, all from one sample in a study of yellow fever vaccine responses in identical twins. One entry per CDR3 protein results from TCRdb running MiXCR on the RT-PCR reads. The sample holds 2,500 to 3,000 distinct CDR3 sequences, around 87% seen once. This specimen consisted of T cells from blood (PBMCs), unsorted or a sorted subset (not recorded which), obtained before or after yellow fever vaccination (not recorded which). All receptors derive from a female donor who received the yellow fever vaccine. CDR3s include the opening cysteine and the closing phenylalanine or tryptophan. Fields, in order: clone size, D gene, V gene, J gene, CDR3 DNA, CDR3 protein. A D gene is named only where the DNA matches it firmly. Size is stated for part of the rows, as once, few or many counts, or as a class when the clone is expanded.

NA,TRBD2,TRBV27,TRBJ2-1,TGTGCCACCTATAGTGCGGGAGTACTCAATGAGCAGTTCTTC,CATYSAGVLNEQFF
NA,TRBD1,TRBV20-1,TRBJ1-4,TGCAGTGCAACCGGACAGGGAATTGCAACTAATGAAAAACTGTTTTTT,CSATGQGIATNEKLFF
NA,NA,TRBV24-1,TRBJ2-1,TGTGCCACCAGGGGATTGCGGGAAGTCAACAATGAGCAGTTCTTC,CATRGLREVNNEQFF
NA,TRBD1,TRBV5-4,TRBJ1-6,TGTGCCAGCCGCAGGACAGGGGATAATTCACCCCTCCACTTT,CASRRTGDNSPLHF
NA,TRBD1,TRBV13,TRBJ2-3,TGTGCCAGCAACGGACAGGGGCCAGATACGCAGTATTTT,CASNGQGPDTQYF
NA,TRBD1,TRBV29-1,TRBJ2-4,TGCAGCGTTGAAGACGGACAGGGGCGGAACATTCAGTACTTC,CSVEDGQGRNIQYF
NA,NA,TRBV3-1,TRBJ1-3,TGTGCCAGCAGCCGGAGAGGTCCCAACACCATATATTTT,CASSRRGPNTIYF
once,NA,TRBV27,TRBJ1-5,TGTGCCAGCATCCCAGCCTCTAGCAATCAGCCCCAGCATTTT,CASIPASSNQPQHF
once,NA,TRBV15,TRBJ1-5,TGTGCCACCAGCTTACAAGGTGGACTTAGCAATCAGCCCCAGCATTTT,CATSLQGGLSNQPQHF
NA,NA,TRBV2,TRBJ1-3,TGTGCCAGCAGGGACAACGGAAACACCATATATTTT,CASRDNGNTIYF
NA,NA,TRBV2,TRBJ2-2,TGTGCCAGCCTTGCCTTAGAAGGCGGGGAGCTGTTTTTT,CASLALEGGELFF
NA,NA,TRBV10-1,TRBJ2-7,TGCGCCAGCAGTGAGTCAAACGGAAAATCCGAGCAGTACTTC,CASSESNGKSEQYF
NA,NA,TRBV2,TRBJ2-3,TGTGCCAGCAGTGAGGAGACACTTCAGGGGGATACGCAGTATTTT,CASSEETLQGDTQYF
few,NA,TRBV4-2,TRBJ1-2,TGTGCCAGCAGCCTCAGACCCTCTAACTATGGCTACACCTTC,CASSLRPSNYGYTF
NA,NA,TRBV5-4,TRBJ1-1,TGTGCCAGCAGCTTGGCGGCAGGTGAAGCTTTCTTT,CASSLAAGEAFF
NA,NA,TRBV9,TRBJ2-3,TGTGCCAGCAGCGCCGAAGCCTCCGGGACCCCACGGCATACGCAGTATTTT,CASSAEASGTPRHTQYF
NA,NA,TRBV7-8,TRBJ1-5,TGTGCCAGCAGCTTAGCCGACGGCCGCAATCAGCCCCAGCATTTT,CASSLADGRNQPQHF
NA,NA,TRBV5-1,TRBJ1-6,TGCGCCAGCAGCCCGAGGGGGAATAATTCACCCCTCCACTTT,CASSPRGNNSPLHF
NA,NA,TRBV12-3/TRBV12-4,TRBJ1-1,TGTGCCAGCATTCAGCGAAGTGGTGAAGCTTTCTTT,CASIQRSGEAFF
NA,NA,TRBV5-1,TRBJ2-1,TGCGCCAGCAGCTTGGAAGGGGCGAGCTCCTACAATGAGCAGTTCTTC,CASSLEGASSYNEQFF
NA,TRBD2,TRBV20-1,TRBJ2-3,TGCAGTGCCGTAGCTAGCGGAGGCACAGATACGCAGTATTTT,CSAVASGGTDTQYF
NA,TRBD1,TRBV3-1,TRBJ1-1,TGTGCCAGCAGACGTACGCAGGGGGCGCGCACTGAAGCTTTCTTT,CASRRTQGARTEAFF
NA,TRBD1,TRBV15,TRBJ1-1,TGTGCCACCGCCCGACAGGGGGTTACTGAAGCTTTCTTT,CATARQGVTEAFF
NA,NA,TRBV6-5,TRBJ1-1,TGTGCCAGCAGTTACCGACATGTTGCAGGTGAAGCTTTCTTT,CASSYRHVAGEAFF
once,NA,TRBV29-1,TRBJ1-1,TGCAGCGTTGAAGTCCGGTTGACCGGCATAATGAACACTGAAGCTTTCTTT,CSVEVRLTGIMNTEAFF
NA,NA,TRBV5-5,TRBJ1-1,TGTGCCAGCAGCTTGTTTACGGAACAGAACACTGAAGCTTTCTTT,CASSLFTEQNTEAFF
once,TRBD2,TRBV11-1,TRBJ2-1,TGTGCCAGCAGCTTCTCACTACGCGGGGGGGAAATCCATGAGCAGTTCTTC,CASSFSLRGGEIHEQFF
NA,NA,TRBV5-5,TRBJ2-7,TGTGCCAGCAGCTTGGTGACGGGGGCCTTCTACGAGCAGTACTTC,CASSLVTGAFYEQYF
once,NA,TRBV2,TRBJ1-6,TGTGCCAGCAGTCCTACCTGGGGGACACCCCTCCACTTT,CASSPTWGTPLHF
NA,NA,TRBV19,TRBJ2-2,TGTGCCAGTAGTATAGAATCCGGGAACACCGGGGAGCTGTTTTTT,CASSIESGNTGELFF
NA,TRBD2,TRBV7-2,TRBJ2-1,TGTGCCAGCAGCTTAGTAGCGGGCCTATCCTACAATGAGCAGTTCTTC,CASSLVAGLSYNEQFF
NA,TRBD2,TRBV12-3/TRBV12-4,TRBJ2-4,TGTGCCAGCAGTACCGGGGGGACCAAAAACATTCAGTACTTC,CASSTGGTKNIQYF
NA,NA,TRBV5-1,TRBJ2-3,TGCGCCAGCGTACAGGAGAACACAGATACGCAGTATTTT,CASVQENTDTQYF
NA,NA,TRBV29-1,TRBJ2-1,TGCAGCGTTGAAGATCTTATCGGGATGGGTTCCTACAATGAGCAGTTCTTC,CSVEDLIGMGSYNEQFF
few,TRBD2,TRBV19,TRBJ2-7,TGTGCCAGTAGTGTTGGACTAGTTCGGAACTACGAGCAGTACTTC,CASSVGLVRNYEQYF
few,NA,TRBV4-2,TRBJ2-1,TGTGCCAGCAGCCAAGACGGACTTTACAATGAGCAGTTCTTC,CASSQDGLYNEQFF
NA,NA,TRBV20-1,TRBJ1-4,TGCAGTGCTATGAAGACGGAGGGTAATGAAAAACTGTTTTTT,CSAMKTEGNEKLFF
few,TRBD1,TRBV12-3/TRBV12-4,TRBJ1-1,TGTGCCAGCGACGGACAGGGGCGCTTAGCTTTCTTT,CASDGQGRLAFF
NA,NA,TRBV9,TRBJ1-6,TGTGCCAGCAGCGTCGCCAGTAGCACACCCCTCCACTTT,CASSVASSTPLHF
NA,NA,TRBV11-1,TRBJ1-1,TGTGCCAGCAGCCCGGACAGAGTGAACACTGAAGCTTTCTTT,CASSPDRVNTEAFF
NA,NA,TRBV6-5,TRBJ1-3,TGTGCCAGCAGTTACTCGATCGGGGGACCTAGCTCTGGAAACACCATATATTTT,CASSYSIGGPSSGNTIYF
NA,NA,TRBV20-1,TRBJ1-5,TGCAGTGCTAGGGACCTTATAGGGGGGCCCCAGCATTTT,CSARDLIGGPQHF
NA,NA,TRBV2,TRBJ1-1,TGTGCCAGCAGAAGACAGTGGGTGGCGAACACTGAAGCTTTCTTT,CASRRQWVANTEAFF
NA,NA,TRBV7-6,TRBJ1-3,TGTGCCAGCAGCTTAGGACAGGTCAGCGGAAACACCATATATTTT,CASSLGQVSGNTIYF
NA,NA,TRBV11-1,TRBJ1-1,TGTGCCAGCAGCTTAAAGGAGTTTGAAGCTTTCTTT,CASSLKEFEAFF
NA,NA,TRBV5-1,TRBJ1-6,TGCGCCAGCAGGGGGGGTTCTAATTCACCCCTCCACTTT,CASRGGSNSPLHF
NA,NA,TRBV5-5,TRBJ2-7,TGTGCCAGCAGCTTTTCTAAGCACTCCTACGAGCAGTACTTC,CASSFSKHSYEQYF